This T cell receptor (beta chain) was identified during a study of T cells after yellow fever vaccination. TCRdb itself ran the 5' RACE reads through MiXCR, one entry per CDR3 protein. Of hundreds of thousands of distinct CDR3 sequences detected, 17% appear once; the ten largest clones hold 15% to 20%. CDR1 is SEHNR and CDR2 is FQNEAQ in the germline V gene (reference sequence). Trimming cost V 1 base and J 3 bases, with 15 bases left between them. This CDR3 spans 16 amino acids. V and J are TRBV7-9 and TRBJ1-2, with D tentatively TRBD1 (5 bases). This clonotype was sampled from a man between 18 and 35 years old who received the YFV17D yellow fever vaccine. This specimen was PBMCs, taken more than 4 days after the first yellow fever vaccination. This CDR3 reads CASSLVLGAPHYGYTF. In DNA form, the CDR3 reads TGTGCCAGCAGCTTAGTTCTCGGGGCGCCTCACTATGGCTACACCTTC.